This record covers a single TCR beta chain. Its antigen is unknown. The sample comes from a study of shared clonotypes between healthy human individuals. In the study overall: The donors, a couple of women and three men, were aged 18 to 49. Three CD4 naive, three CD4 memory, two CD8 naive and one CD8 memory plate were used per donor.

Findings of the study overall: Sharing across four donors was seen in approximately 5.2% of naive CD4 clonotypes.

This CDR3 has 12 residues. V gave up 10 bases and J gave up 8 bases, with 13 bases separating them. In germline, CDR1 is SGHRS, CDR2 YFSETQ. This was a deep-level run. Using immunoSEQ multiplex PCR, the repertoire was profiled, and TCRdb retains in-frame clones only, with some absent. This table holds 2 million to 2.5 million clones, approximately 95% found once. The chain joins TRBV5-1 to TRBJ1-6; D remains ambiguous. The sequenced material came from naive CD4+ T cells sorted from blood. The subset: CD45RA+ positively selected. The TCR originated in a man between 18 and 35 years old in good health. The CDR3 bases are TGCGCCTCCCGGCTCGGGGATTCACCCCTCCACTTT. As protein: CASRLGDSPLHF.